Listed below are T cell receptor beta chains from one sample, sequenced in a study of cytomegalovirus exposure and HLA in healthy donors. Sequenced by immunoSEQ multiplex PCR; TCRdb stores in-frame clones only, minus some. The sample contains about 180,000 clones, about 82% of which appear only once. The source material was PBMCs. These receptors came from a man between 18 and 35 years old in good health and CMV-seronegative. The CDR3 runs from the conserved cysteine through the conserved F or W. Fields, in order: clone size, V gene, D gene, J gene, CDR3 protein, CDR3 DNA. A D gene is named only where the DNA matches it firmly. Not all rows give a size; the values are once, few, many and, for expanded clones, a class.

clone_size: -; v_call: TRBV25-1; d_call: TRBD2; j_call: TRBJ2-7; cdr3_aa: CASSEKLSSGYEQYF; cdr3_nt: TGTGCCAGCAGTGAAAAGTTATCTAGCGGCTACGAGCAGTACTTC
clone_size: -; v_call: TRBV18; d_call: -; j_call: TRBJ1-2; cdr3_aa: CASSQATGSPNYGYTF; cdr3_nt: TGTGCCAGCTCACAAGCAACAGGGTCCCCTAACTATGGCTACACCTTC
clone_size: -; v_call: TRBV4-2; d_call: -; j_call: TRBJ2-7; cdr3_aa: CASSQAGEQYF; cdr3_nt: TGTGCCAGCAGCCAAGCGGGCGAGCAGTACTTC
clone_size: -; v_call: TRBV6-6; d_call: TRBD1; j_call: TRBJ2-7; cdr3_aa: CASSYPQGGTSYEQYF; cdr3_nt: TGTGCCAGCAGTTACCCACAGGGGGGCACCTCCTACGAGCAGTACTTC
clone_size: -; v_call: TRBV30; d_call: -; j_call: TRBJ1-2; cdr3_aa: CAWSEQGYGYTF; cdr3_nt: TGTGCCTGGAGTGAACAGGGCTATGGCTACACCTTC
clone_size: once; v_call: TRBV5-1; d_call: -; j_call: TRBJ2-5; cdr3_aa: CASSLSPVLVIKYQETQYF; cdr3_nt: TGCGCCAGCAGCTTGTCGCCGGTTTTGGTGATTAAGTACCAAGAGACCCAGTACTTC
clone_size: -; v_call: TRBV6-1; d_call: -; j_call: TRBJ1-2; cdr3_aa: CASRDGLYGYTF; cdr3_nt: TGTGCCAGCAGGGACGGACTTTATGGCTACACCTTC
clone_size: once; v_call: TRBV9; d_call: TRBD1; j_call: TRBJ1-1; cdr3_aa: CASSPRTGGNTEAFF; cdr3_nt: TGTGCCAGCAGCCCTCGGACAGGGGGTAACACTGAAGCTTTCTTT
clone_size: -; v_call: TRBV10-3; d_call: TRBD1; j_call: TRBJ1-2; cdr3_aa: CAISEGQGGGYTF; cdr3_nt: TGTGCCATCAGTGAGGGACAGGGCGGGGGCTACACCTTC
clone_size: -; v_call: TRBV6-1; d_call: -; j_call: TRBJ1-1; cdr3_aa: CASSEEGWTEAFF; cdr3_nt: TGTGCCAGCAGTGAAGAGGGGTGGACTGAAGCTTTCTTT
clone_size: -; v_call: TRBV5-1; d_call: -; j_call: TRBJ1-2; cdr3_aa: CASTDTHYGYTF; cdr3_nt: TGCGCCAGTACGGACACTCACTATGGCTACACCTTC
clone_size: -; v_call: TRBV30; d_call: -; j_call: TRBJ1-3; cdr3_aa: CACPYPGGGVISGNTIYF; cdr3_nt: TGTGCCTGTCCTTATCCGGGTGGGGGGGTTATCTCTGGAAACACCATATATTTT
clone_size: -; v_call: TRBV28; d_call: -; j_call: TRBJ2-7; cdr3_aa: CASSFPSGRGNEQYF; cdr3_nt: TGTGCCAGCAGTTTCCCTTCGGGGAGGGGGAATGAGCAGTACTTC
clone_size: -; v_call: TRBV7-3; d_call: -; j_call: TRBJ1-1; cdr3_aa: CASSATGGLANTEAFF; cdr3_nt: TGTGCCAGCAGCGCAACAGGTGGTCTGGCGAACACTGAAGCTTTCTTT
clone_size: -; v_call: TRBV29-1; d_call: TRBD1; j_call: TRBJ1-3; cdr3_aa: CSVPDRVDGNTIYF; cdr3_nt: TGCAGCGTTCCTGACAGGGTAGATGGAAACACCATATATTTT